This T cell receptor (beta chain) was obtained from a study of OX40 agonist ivuxolimab in advanced cancers. The CDR3 length is 16 residues. V was trimmed by 1 base and J by 0 bases, leaving 12 bases between them. CDR1 is SGHTA, CDR2 FQGNSA, per germline. The data were produced by immunoSEQ multiplex PCR, yet TCRdb's version contains in-frame clones alone and is incomplete. The sample records about 77,000 clones, 85% to 90% being singletons. The chain joins TRBV7-2 to TRBJ1-2; D unclear. The sample was CD4+ or CD8+ T cells sorted from blood, taken in a trial of the OX40 agonist ivuxolimab. The source of this sequence is an adult with an advanced solid tumor such as melanoma, head and neck, liver or kidney cancer. The DNA of the CDR3 is TGTGCCAGCAGCTTAGGGGTCCCGGCAGCTAACTATGGCTACACCTTC. Its protein product is CASSLGVPAANYGYTF.